The 25 T cell receptor beta chains reported below all come from one sample, sequenced in a study of CXCR3-negative and CXCR3-positive naive CD8 T cells. Broader study findings: CXCR3-positive naive cells carried more hydrophobic TRB CDR3s than CXCR3-negative naive cells did.

Each TRB cDNA library was prepared by 5' RACE (with UMI labels). Reanalyzing the 5' RACE reads, TCRdb keeps one entry per CDR3 protein, without DNA. The sample has around 160,000 distinct CDR3 sequences. These receptors lack a known antigen. The sequenced sample was naive CXCR3+ CD8+ T cells from blood. Subset noted: CD45RO-CCR7+CD27+CD95- naive CD8+ T cells expressing CXCR3 (TNR3+). These receptors all stem from a human donor in good health. Some clones in this sample may be carry-over from other donors' samples.

The chain couples TRBV11-3 to TRBJ2-1. This CDR3 region has 16 residues. CDR1 is SGHNT and CDR2 is YENEEA in the germline V gene. The CDR3 is CASSELKNGRYNEQFF.

V and J are TRBV7-3 and TRBJ2-1; the TCRdb D gene call, TRBD2, has no DNA to confirm it. This CDR3 comprises 14 residues. Germline lookup yields CDR1 SGHTA and CDR2 FQGTGA. CDR3 amino acids: CASSAGLAGVEQFF.

V usage is TRBV7-9 and J usage is TRBJ1-2; TCRdb's D call of TRBD1 is untestable without DNA. CDR3 length: 11 amino acids. CDR1 and CDR2 (germline): SEHNR, FQNEAQ (reference sequence). CDR3 residues: CASSPGVGYTF.

The chain links TRBV12-3 or TRBV12-4 to TRBJ2-7; no DNA is available, so the TRBD1 call from TCRdb remains unchecked. The CDR3 sequence is 13 residues long. CDR3 region: CASRSGQGYEQYF.

The chain uses TRBV20-1 and TRBJ2-7; checking the TCRdb D call of TRBD2 is not possible without DNA. Germline CDR1 is DFQATT and CDR2 is SNEGSKA (reference sequence). This CDR3 comprises 15 residues. The CDR3 sequence is CSARGGTSGRAEQYF.

The rearrangement links TRBV7-2 to TRBJ2-7; TCRdb calls TRBD2, which cannot be checked without DNA. The CDR3 is 16 residues long. Germline lookup yields CDR1 SGHTA and CDR2 FQGNSA. This CDR3 reads CASSWGSGEISYEQYF. Variable domain in full (rest from reference TRBV7-2 and TRBJ2-7): GAGVSQSPSNKVTEKGKDVELRCDPISGHTALYWYRQSLGQGLEFLIYFQGNSAPDKSGLPSDRFSAERTGGSVSTLTIQRTQQEDSAVYLCASSWGSGEISYEQYFGPGTRLTVT.

This chain connects TRBV7-6 to TRBJ2-1; the D gene TCRdb calls, TRBD2, cannot be checked with no DNA. Per germline, CDR1 SGHVS and CDR2 FNYEAQ. The CDR3 loop spans 15 amino acids. This CDR3 reads CASSPGLATYNEQFF. The entire variable domain, with the rest obtained from reference TRBV7-6 and TRBJ2-1, is as follows: GAGVSQSPRYKVTKRGQDVALRCDPISGHVSLYWYRQALGQGPEFLTYFNYEAQQDKSGLPNDRFSAERPEGSISTLTIQRTEQRDSAMYRCASSPGLATYNEQFFGPGTRLTVL.

The rearrangement links TRBV12-3 or TRBV12-4 to TRBJ2-3; TCRdb lists TRBD2, though no DNA is available to test this call. The CDR3 contains 18 residues. The CDR3 reads CASSGGSVAGGSRGTQYF.

The rearrangement links TRBV28 to TRBJ2-3; checking the TCRdb D call of TRBD1 is not possible without DNA. Looked up from germline, CDR1 is MDHEN and CDR2 is SYDVKM. The CDR3 contains 18 residues. The CDR3: CASTPLGQGLKETDTQYF.

The rearrangement links TRBV6-5 to TRBJ1-2. This CDR3 spans 13 amino acids. Germline V gene data show CDR1 as MNHEY and CDR2 as SVGAGI. The CDR3 is CASTLGGLSGYTF.

The chain recombines TRBV29-1 with TRBJ2-1; the TCRdb call, TRBD1, lacks DNA for checking. CDR3 size: 16 residues. Germline V gene lookup returns CDR1 SQVTM and CDR2 ANQGSEA. The CDR3 reads CSVEGTGHHIYNEQFF.

The chain has TRBV15 and TRBJ2-1; the TCRdb call, TRBD2, lacks DNA for checking. Germline V gene lookup returns CDR1 LNHNV and CDR2 YYDKDF (reference sequence). The CDR3 sequence is 16 residues long. The CDR3 here is CATSRLTSGRVDEQFF.

The rearrangement uses TRBV29-1 and TRBJ1-1; the TCRdb D gene call, TRBD1, has no DNA to confirm it. Germline V lookup: CDR1 SQVTM, CDR2 ANQGSEA. The CDR3 covers 12 residues. The CDR3 sequence is CSVSGQGGEAFF.

The V and J genes are TRBV29-1 and TRBJ2-5; TCRdb gives TRBD2 as the D gene, but with no DNA this cannot be confirmed. The CDR3 is 14 amino acids. Germline V CDR1 and CDR2: SQVTM, ANQGSEA. The CDR3 spells CSVQLAGYQETQYF.

The genes are TRBV29-1 and TRBJ2-1; with no DNA, the TCRdb D assignment of TRBD2 cannot be verified. Germline CDR1 reads SQVTM; CDR2 reads ANQGSEA. The CDR3 covers 15 residues. The CDR3: CSVDGASGDYNEQFF.

The rearrangement links TRBV2 to TRBJ2-2; TCRdb's D call, TRBD1, is unchecked because there is no DNA. Germline CDR1 SNHLY, CDR2 FYNNEI. The CDR3 contains 16 residues. CDR3 region: CASRGAAGTNTGELFF.

This chain joins TRBV19 and TRBJ2-1; no DNA is available, so the TRBD1 call from TCRdb remains unchecked. Per the germline V gene, CDR1 is LNHDA and CDR2 is SQIVND (reference sequence). The CDR3 contains 13 residues. Here the CDR3 reads CASGTGYNNEQFF.

The genes are TRBV4-1 and TRBJ2-7. CDR3 size: 15 residues. The germline gives CDR1 MGHRA, CDR2 YSYEKL. This chain's CDR3 is CASSQVHGDSYEQYF.

CDR3: CSVWDGSYGYTF. The V gene is TRBV29-1, the J gene TRBJ1-2; absent DNA, TCRdb's TRBD1 call cannot be checked. CDR1 and CDR2 from the germline V gene are SQVTM and ANQGSEA. This CDR3 comprises 12 residues. The variable domain in full, with the rest retrieved from reference TRBV29-1 and TRBJ1-2, is SAVISQKPSRDICQRGTSLTIQCQVDSQVTMMFWYRQQPGQSLTLIATANQGSEATYESGFVIDKFPISRPNLTFSTLTVSNMSPEDSSIYLCSVWDGSYGYTFGSGTRLTVV.

CDR3 amino acids: CASSFGTLYNEQFF. The chain couples TRBV27 to TRBJ2-1; there is no DNA to check the TCRdb D call of TRBD1. This CDR3 has 14 residues. Germline CDR1 is MNHEY and CDR2 is SMNVEV (reference sequence).

The V call is TRBV3-1, the J call TRBJ2-1; lacking DNA, the TRBD2 call made by TCRdb goes unchecked. This CDR3 region has 18 residues. Germline V CDR1 and CDR2: LGHDT, YNNKEL (reference sequence). The CDR3 region is CASSQDNSGGIPHNEQFF.

The chain uses TRBV29-1 and TRBJ1-1. CDR3 length: 13 residues. Germline V gene data show CDR1 as SQVTM and CDR2 as ANQGSEA. CDR3 in amino acids: CSVDSDLNTEAFF.

V usage is TRBV6-2 or TRBV6-3 and J usage is TRBJ2-2; TCRdb reports TRBD1, a call that lacks DNA to check it against. CDR1 MNHEY and CDR2 SVGEGT come from the germline V gene. This CDR3 has 16 residues. CDR3 in amino acids: CASTPAGTANIGELFF.

CDR3 loop: CASKLTSGSSYEQYF. The chain joins TRBV27 to TRBJ2-7; TCRdb's D call of TRBD2 is untestable without DNA. The CDR3 spans 15 residues. Germline V gene data show CDR1 as MNHEY and CDR2 as SMNVEV (reference sequence).

The V and J genes are TRBV11-2 and TRBJ2-1; checking the TCRdb D call of TRBD1 is not possible without DNA. The CDR3 loop spans 15 amino acids. CDR1 and CDR2 from the germline V gene are SGHAT and FQNNGV. The CDR3 sequence is CASSLAGQNYNEQFF.